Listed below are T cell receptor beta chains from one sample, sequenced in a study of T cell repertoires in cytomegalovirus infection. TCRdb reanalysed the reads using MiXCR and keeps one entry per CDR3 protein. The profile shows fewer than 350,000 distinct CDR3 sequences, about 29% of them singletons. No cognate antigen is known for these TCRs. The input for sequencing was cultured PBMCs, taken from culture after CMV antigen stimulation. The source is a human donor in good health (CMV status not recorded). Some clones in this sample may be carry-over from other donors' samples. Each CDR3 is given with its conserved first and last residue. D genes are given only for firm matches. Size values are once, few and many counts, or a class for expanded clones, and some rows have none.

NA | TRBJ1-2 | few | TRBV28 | TGTGCCAGCAGTTCGATAAGCGGGGGACTCAACTATGGCTACACCTTC | CASSSISGGLNYGYTF
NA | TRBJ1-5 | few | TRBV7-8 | TGTGCCAGCAGCTTAGGGCAGCTCAATCAGCCCCAGCATTTT | CASSLGQLNQPQHF
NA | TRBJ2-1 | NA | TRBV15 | TGTGCCACCAGCAGAGATAGGGATGGGGTGGGCCTAGCCGACAATGAGCAGTTCTTC | CATSRDRDGVGLADNEQFF
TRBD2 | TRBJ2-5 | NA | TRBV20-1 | TGCAGTGCTCATAGCGGGAGGTTCCTACAAGAGACCCAGTACTTC | CSAHSGRFLQETQYF
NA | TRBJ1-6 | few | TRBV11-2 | TGTGCCAGCAGTAACGCAGTGTCCGGATCCTATAATTCACCCCTCCACTTT | CASSNAVSGSYNSPLHF
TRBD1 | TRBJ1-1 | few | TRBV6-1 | TGTGCCAGCAGTCGACAGGGACCCATGAACACTGAAGCTTTCTTT | CASSRQGPMNTEAFF
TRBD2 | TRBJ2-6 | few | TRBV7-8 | TGTGCCAGCAGCTTAGTCCGCCAGGGAGGGTATGGGGCCAACGTCCTGACTTTC | CASSLVRQGGYGANVLTF
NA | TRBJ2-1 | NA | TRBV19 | TGTGCCAGTAGCCACCGACCTCGGGGGAGAGGCAATGAGCAGTTCTTC | CASSHRPRGRGNEQFF
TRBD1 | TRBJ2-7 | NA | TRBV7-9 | TGTGCCAGCAGCCCCCGGACAGGGGGTCTTATGCAGTACTTC | CASSPRTGGLMQYF
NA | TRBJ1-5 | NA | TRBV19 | TGTGCCAGTAGTATAGTGAGGGACGGATACAATCAGCCCCAGCATTTT | CASSIVRDGYNQPQHF
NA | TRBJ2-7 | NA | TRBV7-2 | TGTGCCAGCAGCTTAGAATTCCACGAGCAGTACTTC | CASSLEFHEQYF
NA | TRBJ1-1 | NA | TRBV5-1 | TGCGCCAGCAGCTCGGGCTACCTGAACACTGAAGCTTTCTTT | CASSSGYLNTEAFF
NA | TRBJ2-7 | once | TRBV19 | TGTGCCAGTAGTATTTCGGGGGACTCCTTCTTTTACGAGCAGTACTTC | CASSISGDSFFYEQYF
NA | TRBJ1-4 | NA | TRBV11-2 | TGTGCCAGCAGCTTCCCGGAGATCGCTAATGAAAAACTGTTTTTT | CASSFPEIANEKLFF
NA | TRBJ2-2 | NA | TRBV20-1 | TGCAGTGCTAGAGGGATCAATCTGCCCGGGGAGCTGTTTTTT | CSARGINLPGELFF
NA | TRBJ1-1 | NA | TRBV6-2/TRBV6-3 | TGTGCCAGCATTTCCCCGACACCTATAATGAACACTGAAGCTTTCTTT | CASISPTPIMNTEAFF
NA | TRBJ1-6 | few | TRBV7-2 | TGTGCCAGCAGCTTTTTCCAATCGGTTCCACCCCTCCACTTT | CASSFFQSVPPLHF
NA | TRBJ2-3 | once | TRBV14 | TGTGCCAGCAGCCCAGACCTTAGCACAGATACGCAGTATTTT | CASSPDLSTDTQYF
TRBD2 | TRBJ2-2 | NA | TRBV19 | TGTGCCAGTAGTTCCGAGACTAGCGGCGGGGAGCTGTTTTTT | CASSSETSGGELFF
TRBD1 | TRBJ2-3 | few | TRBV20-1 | TGCAGTGCTAGAGATTTACAGGGGAGCACAGATACGCAGTATTTT | CSARDLQGSTDTQYF
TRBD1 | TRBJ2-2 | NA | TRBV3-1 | TGTGCCAGCAGCCAACCTAATTTACAGGGGTACGGCGGGGAGCTGTTTTTT | CASSQPNLQGYGGELFF
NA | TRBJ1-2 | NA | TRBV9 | TGTGCCAGCAGCGCCGCACGAAAAAACCGCTATGGCTACACCTTC | CASSAARKNRYGYTF
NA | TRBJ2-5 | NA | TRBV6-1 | TGTGCCAGCAGTTTGACCCCCCAAGAGACCCAGTACTTC | CASSLTPQETQYF
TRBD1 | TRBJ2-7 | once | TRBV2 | TGTGCCAGCATTGGGACAGGCTACGAGCAGTACTTC | CASIGTGYEQYF
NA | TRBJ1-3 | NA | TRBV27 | TGTGCCAGCAGTTTGTGGCCGGAGGGAAACACCATATATTTT | CASSLWPEGNTIYF
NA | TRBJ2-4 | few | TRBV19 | TGTGCCAGTAGTATAGGAGCAGCTCCCGCGGGCATTCAGTACTTC | CASSIGAAPAGIQYF
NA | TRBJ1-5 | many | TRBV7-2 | TGTGCCAGCAGCTTAGGAAGCTTCAATCAGCCCCAGCATTTT | CASSLGSFNQPQHF
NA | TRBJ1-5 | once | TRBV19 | TGTGCCAGTAGTCAGGGGATAGAGCGCAATCAGCCCCAGCATTTT | CASSQGIERNQPQHF
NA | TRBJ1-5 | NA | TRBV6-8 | TGTGCCAGCAGTTACGCGGGGCACCAACCTATGCCCCAGCATTTT | CASSYAGHQPMPQHF
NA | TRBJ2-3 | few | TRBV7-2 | TGTGCCAGCTGTTCAGGGGTCACAGATACGCAGTATTTT | CASCSGVTDTQYF
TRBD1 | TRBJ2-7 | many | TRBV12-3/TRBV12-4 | TGTGCCAGCACTCCGGGACAGGGTCTCTACGAGCAGTACTTC | CASTPGQGLYEQYF
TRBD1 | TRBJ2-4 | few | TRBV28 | TGTGCCAGCAACCGGGACAGTATCGTGAACATTCAGTACTTC | CASNRDSIVNIQYF
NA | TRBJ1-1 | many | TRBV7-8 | TGTGCCAGCAGCTTCAGGCGGCTGAACACTGAAGCTTTCTTT | CASSFRRLNTEAFF
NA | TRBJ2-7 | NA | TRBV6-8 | TGTGCCAGCAGGGCCCGACATGATTCCTACGAGCAGTACTTC | CASRARHDSYEQYF
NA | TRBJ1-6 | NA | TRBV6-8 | TGTGCCAGCAGTCAAAAAGGTCCCAAAAATTCACCCCTCCACTTT | CASSQKGPKNSPLHF
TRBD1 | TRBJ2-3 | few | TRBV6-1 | TGTGCCAGCACCGACCTTTCCGGGACAGGGGTAACATATTTT | CASTDLSGTGVTYF
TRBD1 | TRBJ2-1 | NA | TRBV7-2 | TGTGCCAGCAGCATAGACGGGACAGGGTTTGATGAGCAGTTCTTC | CASSIDGTGFDEQFF
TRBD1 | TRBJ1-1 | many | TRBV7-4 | TGTGCCAGCAGCTTAAAGGCAGGGGGCGAGACTGAAGCTTTCTTT | CASSLKAGGETEAFF
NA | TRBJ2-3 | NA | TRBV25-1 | TGTGCCAGCGCGCCCGGGGGCACAGATACGCAGTATTTT | CASAPGGTDTQYF
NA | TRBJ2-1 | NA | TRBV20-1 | TGCAGTGCTTCGACCAATTCCTACAATGAGCAGTTCTTC | CSASTNSYNEQFF
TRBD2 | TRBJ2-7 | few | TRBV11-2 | TGTGCCAGCAGCTTAGATTCCAGCGGGGTATTAAAAGGGATATACGAGCAGTACTTC | CASSLDSSGVLKGIYEQYF
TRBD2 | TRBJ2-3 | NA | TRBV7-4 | TGTGCCAGCAGCTTAAGCGGGAGCGGTGGAGATACGCAGTATTTT | CASSLSGSGGDTQYF
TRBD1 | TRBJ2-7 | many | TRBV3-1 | TGTGCCAGCAGCCAAGGGGGACAGGGGCTCTACGAGCAGTACTTC | CASSQGGQGLYEQYF
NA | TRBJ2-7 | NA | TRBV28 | TGTGCCAGCAGCACACGGACGAAGGCTATCCCCTACGAGCAGTACTTC | CASSTRTKAIPYEQYF
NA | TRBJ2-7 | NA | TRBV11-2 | TGTGCCAGCAGCTTAGAGCAGTTAACCTACGAGCAGTACTTC | CASSLEQLTYEQYF
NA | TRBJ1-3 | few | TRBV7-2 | TGTGCCAGCAGCTTAGGCAGCCCTGGAAACACCATATATTTT | CASSLGSPGNTIYF
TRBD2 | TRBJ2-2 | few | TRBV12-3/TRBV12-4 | TGTGCCAGCAGTTTTTCTAGCGGGAACACCGGGGAGCTGTTTTTT | CASSFSSGNTGELFF
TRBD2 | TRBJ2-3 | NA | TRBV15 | TGTGCCACCCGGACTAGCGGGGGGGATAGTACGCAGTATTTT | CATRTSGGDSTQYF
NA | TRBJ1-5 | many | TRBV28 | TGTGCCAGCAGTCCCGGGGGACTGATTAGCAATCAGCCCCAGCATTTT | CASSPGGLISNQPQHF
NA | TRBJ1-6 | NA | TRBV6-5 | TGTGCCAGCCAAATTGCCTATAATTCACCCCTCCACTTT | CASQIAYNSPLHF
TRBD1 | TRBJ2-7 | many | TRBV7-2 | TGTGCCAGCAGCTTGCTAGGGACAGCTACCACCTACGAGCAGTACTTC | CASSLLGTATTYEQYF
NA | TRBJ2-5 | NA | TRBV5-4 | TGTGCCAGCAGCACGGGGACCGCCCAAGAGACCCAGTACTTC | CASSTGTAQETQYF
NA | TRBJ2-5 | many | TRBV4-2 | TGTGCCAGCAGCCAAGATGGCGAGGAACAAGAGACCCAGTACTTC | CASSQDGEEQETQYF
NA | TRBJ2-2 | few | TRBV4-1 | TGCGCCAGCACTAGCACGGACTTCAACACCGGGGAGCTGTTTTTT | CASTSTDFNTGELFF